This TCR beta chain was sequenced for a study of blood T cells in healthy people across ages (dated by TCRdb to about 2015). Regarding the complete study: In model experiments, roughly one uniquely barcoded TCR beta cDNA molecule per two T cells was captured by template switching. Using the same blood draw, the study looked at two additional independent replicas of 1 million unique cDNA reads for two donors, one aged 18 to 30 and the other aged 80 or older. The donors were split into four age groups: young (average about 15 years), middle-aged (roughly 39), aged (approximately 60) and long-lived (approximately 80). Donors of different ages were randomly distributed across sequencing lanes to avoid experimental bias. The study measured age-related changes in TCR beta repertoire diversity using deep sequencing normalized with unique cDNA molecular identifiers.

The germline V gene gives CDR1 as KGHDR and CDR2 as SFDVKD. Inclusive of the bounding cysteine and phenylalanine, the CDR3 is 16 residues long. Here the CDR3 DNA is all that survives: 48 bases in frame from base 1. V and J are trimmed by 5 bases and 5 bases, and the gene matches miss 4 bases of the junction. Notes on this clonotype: It lacks a known antigen. Per-base quality was not reported, and no clone a single base away is much larger than it.

Study-level results and caveats: Estimates of total diversity based on one million sequenced T cells were considered lower bounds and underestimates. Compared with the aged group, the long-lived group had more naive CD4+ T cells, fewer expanded clones and increased TCR diversity, a pattern suggesting age selection. Because profiling used bulk unsorted PBMCs, naive and antigen-experienced compartments could not be compared conclusively. The percentage of naive T cells measured by flow cytometry correlated strongly with observed TCR beta diversity. Because donor CMV infection status was unknown, age-related changes in expanded clonotypes were potentially confounded. As age increased, observed TCR beta diversity per million T cells dropped in a roughly linear way, and a significant reduction was already evident by age around 41.

Donors were approximately 42 systemically healthy Caucasian individuals from Russia aged roughly 6 to 90 years. Around 9.7 milliliters of peripheral blood were collected from each donor into EDTA-treated Vacutainer tubes. PBMCs were isolated by Ficoll-Paque density-gradient centrifugation, with at least 6.5 million obtained per sample. Total RNA, at least 6 micrograms per sample, was extracted from PBMCs with Trizol reagent. For every donor, flow cytometry on a PBMC aliquot measured the percentage of naive CD45RAhigh/CD27high T cells. The library was prepared using 5' RACE. Sequencing relied on an Illumina HiSeq 2500. A second roughly 7 to 12 cycle PCR used a sample-barcoded 5' primer and a J-beta primer mix. A template-switch 5' adaptor carrying 12 random nucleotides introduced a unique molecular identifier onto each TCR beta cDNA molecule. At least 2.5 million CDR3-containing paired-end reads were obtained from each sample. The Mint cDNA synthesis kit, primed by a TRBC-specific oligonucleotide, was used to synthesize first-strand cDNA from all RNA. All cDNA was treated with uracil-DNA glycosylase and then went through a first 18-cycle PCR with the universal primers M1SS and BC2_uni_R. The source study handled its data this way. Normalization of each sample was performed by random selection of 1 million high-quality reads, each carrying a distinct molecular identifier. Instead of being binned into consensus sequences, reads that shared molecular identifiers were thrown out. MiTCR, set to a Q25 quality threshold and the strictest error-elimination algorithm, was used for CDR3 identification, clonotype clustering and error correction. A nonparametric unseen species model with Euler transformation was used to estimate lower-bound total TCR beta diversity. TCRdb applied fastp at Q25 and MiXCR to the public reads, then kept only in-frame beta chains. Duplicate CDR3 protein sequences are folded into a single record with the most common DNA and genes. TCRdb's processing, not the authors', yielded these V and J calls. The sample yields 700,000 or so distinct CDR3 sequences; 22% were counted once. The biggest ten clones account for under 25% of the sample.

Sequenced input: blood. This TCR was recovered from a man between 65 and 85 years old in good health. This receptor chain uses TRBV24-1 and TRBJ2-5; the junction holds 16 bases that match TRBD2. The nucleotides read TGTGCCACCAGTGCTGCGGGACTAGCGGGAGGGGAGACCCAGTACTTC. It codes for CATSAAGLAGGETQYF.